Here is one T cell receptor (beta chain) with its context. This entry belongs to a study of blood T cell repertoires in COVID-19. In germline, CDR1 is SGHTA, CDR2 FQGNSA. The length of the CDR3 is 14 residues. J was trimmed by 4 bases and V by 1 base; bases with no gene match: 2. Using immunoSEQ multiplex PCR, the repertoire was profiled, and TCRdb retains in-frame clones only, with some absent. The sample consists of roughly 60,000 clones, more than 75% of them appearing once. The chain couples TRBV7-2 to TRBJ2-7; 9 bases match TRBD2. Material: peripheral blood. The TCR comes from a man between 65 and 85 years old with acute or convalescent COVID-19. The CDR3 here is CASSLVAGVYEQYF. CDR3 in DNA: TGTGCCAGCAGCTTAGTAGCGGGGGTATACGAGCAGTACTTC.